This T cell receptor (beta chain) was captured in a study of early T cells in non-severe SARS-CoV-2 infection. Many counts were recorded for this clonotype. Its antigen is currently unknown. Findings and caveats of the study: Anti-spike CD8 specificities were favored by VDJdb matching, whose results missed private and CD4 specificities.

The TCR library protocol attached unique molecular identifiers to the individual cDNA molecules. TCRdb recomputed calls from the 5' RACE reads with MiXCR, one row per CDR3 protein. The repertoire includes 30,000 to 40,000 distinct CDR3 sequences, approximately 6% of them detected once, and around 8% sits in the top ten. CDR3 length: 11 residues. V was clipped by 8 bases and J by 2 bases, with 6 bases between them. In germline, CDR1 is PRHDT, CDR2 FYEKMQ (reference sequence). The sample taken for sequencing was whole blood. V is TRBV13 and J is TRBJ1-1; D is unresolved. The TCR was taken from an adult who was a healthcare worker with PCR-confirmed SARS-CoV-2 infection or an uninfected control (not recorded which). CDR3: CASSGNTEAFF. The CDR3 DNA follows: TGTGCCAGCTCAGGAAACACTGAAGCTTTCTTT. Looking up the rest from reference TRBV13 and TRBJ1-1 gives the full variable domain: AAGVIQSPRHLIKEKRETATLKCYPIPRHDTVYWYQQGPGQDPQFLISFYEKMQSDKGSIPDRFSAQQFSDYHSELNMSSLELGDSALYFCASSGNTEAFFGQGTRLTVV.